What follows are 5 T cell receptor beta chains derived from one specimen sequenced in a study of T cells in localized non-small cell lung cancer. Data came from immunoSEQ multiplex PCR; TCRdb stores just in-frame clones and leaves some out. Of tens of thousands of clones in the sample, 92% are singletons; the top ten hold around 2.1%. This material consisted of peripheral blood, taken before any cancer treatment. Receptors originate from a female donor aged 60 or older with stage I lung adenocarcinoma.

The CDR3 protein is CASTSGNRLSSYEQYF. Written as DNA, the CDR3 is TGTGCCAGCACCTCCGGGAACCGACTAAGCTCCTACGAGCAGTACTTC. This sequence joins TRBV28 and TRBJ2-7; D is perhaps TRBD2 (5 bases). V lost 7 bases and J lost 0, with 19 bases in between. Germline values: CDR1 MDHEN, CDR2 SYDVKM. The length of the CDR3 is 16 residues.

The rearrangement uses TRBV5-1 and TRBJ1-1, with 7 bases identical to TRBD1. CDR3 length: 16 residues. CDR1 is SGHRS and CDR2 is YFSETQ in the germline V gene. With 0 bases clipped from V and 0 bases from J, the junction kept 5 bases outside the gene matches. For the CDR3, the DNA is TGCGCCAGCAGCTTGGCGCAGGGACAGATGAACACTGAAGCTTTCTTT. It encodes CASSLAQGQMNTEAFF.

The genes are TRBV2 and TRBJ2-3; 8 bases match TRBD2. The ends lost 6 bases at V and 5 bases at J; junction bases unmatched: 7. CDR3 size: 14 residues. The V gene's germline CDR1 is SNHLY and CDR2 FYNNEI. The CDR3 nucleotides are TGTGCCAGCAGGCCGGGACTAGAAGTAGATACGCAGTATTTT. Amino acids: CASRPGLEVDTQYF.

J is TRBJ1-1 and V is TRBV27, with a possible D match to TRBD1 (5 bases). The V end lost 3 bases, the J end lost 7 bases, and 12 bases lay between the germline ends. The CDR3 length is 13 residues. The V gene's germline CDR1 is MNHEY and CDR2 SMNVEV (reference sequence). The CDR3 is CASSLVQGSEAFF. DNA for the CDR3: TGTGCCAGCAGTTTGGTCCAGGGCAGTGAAGCTTTCTTT.

V usage is TRBV5-1 and J usage is TRBJ2-1; D is unresolved. Germline V CDR1 and CDR2: SGHRS, YFSETQ. The V end was cut by 3 bases, the J end by 1 base, with 11 bases between. This CDR3 has 15 residues. CDR3 in DNA: TGCGCCAGCAGCTCCTCGACTGGTTCCTACAATGAGCAGTTCTTC. This gives the protein CASSSSTGSYNEQFF. Looking up the rest from reference TRBV5-1 and TRBJ2-1 gives the full variable domain: KAGVTQTPRYLIKTRGQQVTLSCSPISGHRSVSWYQQTPGQGLQFLFEYFSETQRNKGNFPGRFSGRQFSNSRSEMNVSTLELGDSALYLCASSSSTGSYNEQFFGPGTRLTVL.